This T cell receptor (beta chain) was observed in a study of preoperative IRX-2 immunotherapy in early breast cancer (dated by TCRdb to between 2017 and 2020). In the paper's terms, the treatment or condition label means: preoperative locoregional IRX-2 cytokine immunotherapy. The samples were obtained from a phase Ib study that tested preoperative, locoregional IRX-2 cytokine immunotherapy designed to prime immune responses. Donors were patients with early-stage breast cancer who received IRX-2 before surgery. V lost 4 bases and J lost 9 bases; the stretch between them is 7 bases long. Taken from cysteine to phenylalanine, the CDR3 has 11 residues. Only CDR3 DNA is held: 33 bases, read in frame from base 1. In the germline V gene, CDR1 corresponds to SGHTA and CDR2 to FQGNSA. In the case of this clone: Its specific antigen is unknown. No quality values exist for individual bases; no much larger clone is one base distant.

Libraries were prepared through the immunoSEQ multiplex PCR assay. In TCRdb, the immuneACCESS table is reduced to in-frame sequences with V and J assigned. These tables do not hold every clone; where another copy was compared, an unresolved V gene accounts for under half, and the others remain unexplained. The sample records 60,000 or so clones, roughly 94% of which are singletons. Of the sample, around 1.7% falls within the top ten clones. Rearrangement joined TRBV7-2 to TRBJ2-4; confidence is insufficient to name the D gene. The origin of this receptor is a human donor with breast cancer. Sampling was conducted from a patient treated with IRX-2 immunotherapy. The DNA reads TGTGCCAGCAGCTCTCGAGGCATTCAGTACTTC. The translation is CASSSRGIQYF.